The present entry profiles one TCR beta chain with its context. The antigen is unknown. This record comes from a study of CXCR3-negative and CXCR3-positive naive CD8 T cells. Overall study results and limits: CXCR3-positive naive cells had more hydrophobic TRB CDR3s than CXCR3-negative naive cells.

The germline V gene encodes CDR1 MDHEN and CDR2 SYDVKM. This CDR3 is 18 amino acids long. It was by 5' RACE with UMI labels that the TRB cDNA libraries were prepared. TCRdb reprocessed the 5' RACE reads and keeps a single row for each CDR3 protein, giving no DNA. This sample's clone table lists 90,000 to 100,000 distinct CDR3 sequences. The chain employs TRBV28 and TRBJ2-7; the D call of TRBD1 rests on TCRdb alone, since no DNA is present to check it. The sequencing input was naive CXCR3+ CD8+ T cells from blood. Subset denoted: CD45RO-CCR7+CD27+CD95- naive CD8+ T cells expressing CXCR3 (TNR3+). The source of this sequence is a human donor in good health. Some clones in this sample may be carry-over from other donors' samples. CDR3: CASSLSLSSGTGSYEQYF. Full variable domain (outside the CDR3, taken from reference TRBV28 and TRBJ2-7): DVKVTQSSRYLVKRTGEKVFLECVQDMDHENMFWYRQDPGLGLRLIYFSYDVKMKEKGDIPEGYSVSREKKERFSLILESASTNQTSMYLCASSLSLSSGTGSYEQYFGPGTRLTVT.